The 20 T cell receptor beta chains below all came from one sample that was sequenced in a study of blood T cell repertoires in COVID-19. Libraries were prepared by immunoSEQ multiplex PCR; TCRdb keeps only in-frame clonotypes and omits some of them. The profile covers 200,000 to 300,000 clones, with 80% to 90% appearing a single time and around 5% taken by the ten largest. The sequenced sample consisted of peripheral blood. The source is a woman aged 70-85 years with acute or convalescent COVID-19.

This clone has only a few counts. The chain links TRBV11-3 to TRBJ1-1; D remains ambiguous. The CDR3 loop spans 13 amino acids. The germline V gene has CDR1 SGHNT and CDR2 YENEEA. The V gene lost 2 bases and the J gene lost 1 base, with 5 bases spanning the gap. CDR3 sequence (DNA): TGTGCCAGCAGCTTAAATAGGAACACTGAAGCTTTCTTT. Protein product: CASSLNRNTEAFF.

This clone was counted only a few times. The V call is TRBV20-1, the J call TRBJ1-2; no definite D call. Trimming left V 3 bases short and J 8 bases short, with 19 bases between. In germline, CDR1 is DFQATT, CDR2 SNEGSKA (reference sequence). The CDR3 totals 14 residues. CDR3 loop: CSASSPEGRFGYTF. CDR3 nucleotides: TGCAGTGCTAGTTCCCCCGAAGGGAGGTTCGGCTACACCTTC.

This clone has only a few counts. The chain links TRBV20-1 to TRBJ2-7; D is possibly TRBD2 (6 bases). The V end lost 6 bases, the J end lost 3 bases, and 9 bases lay between the germline ends. The length of the CDR3 is 11 residues. CDR1 DFQATT and CDR2 SNEGSKA come from the germline V gene (reference sequence). The DNA of the CDR3 is TGCAGTGCCGGGGGAAACTACGAGCAGTACTTC. This sequence encodes CSAGGNYEQYF.

The genes are TRBV2 and TRBJ1-1; TRBD1 matches at 7 bases. CDR1 and CDR2 (germline): SNHLY, FYNNEI. The CDR3 length is 14 residues. V was pared by 8 bases and J by 2 bases, with 8 bases of the junction left unmatched. As DNA, the CDR3 is TGTGCCAGCCTAGGACAGGTCCAAAACACTGAAGCTTTCTTT. This codes for CASLGQVQNTEAFF.

CDR3 protein: CASSQDTGRVYGYTF. CDR3 DNA sequence: TGCGCCAGCAGCCAAGATACAGGACGGGTCTATGGCTACACCTTC. This sequence joins TRBV4-1 and TRBJ1-2; D might be TRBD1 (5 bases). The CDR3 has 15 amino acids. The V end was cut by 0 bases, the J end by 4 bases, with 12 bases between. Germline V CDR1 and CDR2: MGHRA, YSYEKL.

Note on this clone: This may be a read error, as it is one base from a much larger clone. The same CDR3 arises from other DNA sequences in this sample as well. The V call is TRBV9, the J call TRBJ2-2; D is undetermined. Trimming stripped 4 bases from V and 0 bases from J, with 4 bases between. The CDR3 has 13 amino acids. The V gene's germline CDR1 is SGDLS and CDR2 YYNGEE. The CDR3 protein is CASSPTNTGELFF. The CDR3 coding sequence is TGTGCCAGCAGCCCTACGAACACCGGGGAGCTGTTTTTT.

This clone was counted only a few times. The chain has TRBV15 and TRBJ1-2; TRBD1 matches 10 bases. CDR3 length equals 15 residues. Trimming cost V 1 base and J 7 bases; bases outside gene matches: 6. Germline V gene data show CDR1 as LNHNV and CDR2 as YYDKDF (reference sequence). For the CDR3, the DNA is TGTGCCACCAGCAGAGTGACCCGGGACAGGGGTGGCTACACCTTC. It encodes CATSRVTRDRGGYTF.

This chain links TRBV19 with TRBJ2-2, with D possibly TRBD2 on 5 matching bases. Trimming pared 9 bases from V and 0 bases from J, leaving 14 bases between. Germline loops: CDR1 LNHDA, CDR2 SQIVND (reference sequence). CDR3 length equals 15 residues. The CDR3 protein is CASQRPGANTGELFF. The CDR3 DNA reads as TGTGCCAGCCAACGCCCCGGGGCGAACACCGGGGAGCTGTTTTTT.

The chain combines TRBV5-4 with TRBJ2-2; 9 bases fit TRBD1. Germline lookup yields CDR1 SGHNT and CDR2 YYREEE (reference sequence). The trim removed 4 bases at V and 4 bases at J, leaving 2 bases unmatched. The CDR3 covers 14 residues. CDR3 DNA sequence: TGTGCCAGCAGCCTGGACAGGGGCACCGGGGAGCTGTTTTTT. It codes for CASSLDRGTGELFF.

The J gene is TRBJ1-4, the V gene TRBV10-1; 10 bases line up with TRBD1. J was trimmed by 6 bases and V by 0 bases; bases with no gene match: 1. Germline V gives CDR1 WNHNN, CDR2 SYGVQD (reference sequence). The CDR3 spans 15 residues. The chain's CDR3 is CASSESGTGDEKLFF. The DNA of the CDR3 is TGCGCCAGCAGTGAGTCGGGGACAGGGGATGAAAAACTGTTTTTT.

V and J are TRBV5-4 and TRBJ2-2; possibly TRBD1 for D (7 bases). V lost 2 bases and J 4 bases, leaving 18 bases between the germline ends. This CDR3 comprises 17 residues. Germline assignment: CDR1 SGHNT and CDR2 YYREEE (reference sequence). The CDR3 protein is CASSFIGGTALTGELFF. As DNA, the CDR3 is TGTGCCAGCAGCTTTATAGGCGGGACAGCTCTCACCGGGGAGCTGTTTTTT.

The V and J genes are TRBV30 and TRBJ1-5; TRBD1 matches at 11 bases. Per the germline V gene, CDR1 is GTSNPN and CDR2 is SVGIG (reference sequence). The CDR3 runs to 16 residues. V was clipped by 2 bases and J by 6 bases; unmatched bases: 9. The DNA for the CDR3 is TGTGCCTGGAGTAACCTCGGGACAGGGGGAATTCAGCCCCAGCATTTT. It translates to CAWSNLGTGGIQPQHF.

This sequence joins TRBV27 and TRBJ2-7; 7 bases match TRBD2. The CDR3 extends over 17 amino acids. The junction had 12 bases not matched to a gene; V was cut back by 4 bases and J by 0 bases. CDR1 and CDR2 from the germline V gene are MNHEY and SMNVEV (reference sequence). CDR3 in amino acids: CASSWGPRGFFSYEQYF. CDR3 DNA sequence: TGTGCCAGCAGTTGGGGACCGCGGGGGTTCTTCTCCTACGAGCAGTACTTC.

This sequence joins TRBV29-1 and TRBJ2-3; no firm D call. The CDR3 loop spans 14 amino acids. Trimming left V 6 bases short and J 0 bases short, with 13 bases between. Germline-derived CDR1 and CDR2 are SQVTM and ANQGSEA. The CDR3 DNA is TGCAGCGTAGCAGGATACCCTAGCACAGATACGCAGTATTTT. It yields the protein CSVAGYPSTDTQYF.

This chain connects TRBV19 to TRBJ2-5; D not certain. In germline, CDR1 is LNHDA, CDR2 SQIVND (reference sequence). V was clipped by 3 bases and J by 2 bases, with 16 bases between them. The CDR3 spans 16 residues. Written as DNA, the CDR3 is TGTGCCAGTAGTATGAAACTTAGACAACTTCAAGAGACCCAGTACTTC. It specifies CASSMKLRQLQETQYF.

The chain recombines TRBV3-1 (or the pseudogene TRBV3-2) with TRBJ1-4; 7 bases match TRBD1. CDR1 is LGHDT, CDR2 YNNKEL, per germline (reference sequence). This CDR3 has 15 amino acids. With V trimmed by 4 bases and J by 3 bases, 5 bases remained unmatched. CDR3 sequence reads: CASSPRDSSNEKLFF. CDR3 bases: TGTGCCAGCAGCCCCCGGGACAGTTCTAATGAAAAACTGTTTTTT.

This clone was observed a single time. As DNA, the CDR3 is TGTGCCAGCAACCCGGGACAGGGAAACTATGGCTACACCTTC. Translation: CASNPGQGNYGYTF. V is TRBV25-1 and J is TRBJ1-2; 9 bases line up with TRBD1. The CDR3 is made up of 14 amino acids. V trimming: 7 bases; J trimming: 2 bases; junction bases outside the gene matches: 5. Germline CDR1 reads MGHDK; CDR2 reads SYGVNS.

This chain joins TRBV3-1 (or the pseudogene TRBV3-2) and TRBJ1-5, with a possible D match to TRBD1 (6 bases). This CDR3 has 16 amino acids. CDR1 and CDR2 from the germline V gene are LGHDT and YNNKEL (reference sequence). V shed 1 base and J shed 0 bases, with 10 bases lying between them. As DNA, the CDR3 is TGTGCCAGCAGCCAAGCAGGGGCCAATAGCAATCAGCCCCAGCATTTT. Translating gives CASSQAGANSNQPQHF.

J is TRBJ2-2 and V is TRBV18; tentatively, D is TRBD2 (5 bases). This CDR3 has 18 amino acids. The ends were cut back, 0 bases at V and 3 bases at J, with 17 bases in the middle. Germline-derived CDR1 and CDR2 are KGHSH and LQKENI. CDR3 DNA sequence: TGTGCCAGCTCACCACCGAACCTTCCCCTGAGGGACACCGGGGAGCTGTTTTTT. The encoded protein is CASSPPNLPLRDTGELFF. The full variable domain, with the rest looked up from reference TRBV18 and TRBJ2-2, is NAGVMQNPRHLVRRRGQEARLRCSPMKGHSHVYWYRQLPEEGLKFMVYLQKENIIDESGMPKERFSAEFPKEGPSILRIQQVVRGDSAAYFCASSPPNLPLRDTGELFFGEGSRLTVL.

The chain couples TRBV6-5 to TRBJ2-3; 8 bases are a match to TRBD2. The germline V gene has CDR1 MNHEY and CDR2 SVGAGI. This CDR3 is 15 amino acids long. Trimming removed 5 bases from V and 2 bases from J; junction bases left unmatched: 6. The CDR3 protein is CASSPNGGATDTQYF. CDR3 sequence (DNA): TGTGCCAGCAGTCCCAACGGGGGGGCCACAGATACGCAGTATTTT.